The 9 T cell receptor beta chains reported below all come from one sample, sequenced in a study of CD8 T cells in ankylosing spondylitis. Study findings and constraints: A motif of 7 or 8 highly homologous TCR beta variants was seen as apparently characteristic of ankylosing spondylitis blood.

TCRdb passed the 5' RACE reads through MiXCR, listing each CDR3 protein once. The repertoire holds a few hundred thousand distinct CDR3 sequences, with 9.5% to 15% as singletons. These receptors have no identified antigens. Source material: blood, either unsorted or a sorted T cell fraction (not recorded which). The receptors come from a male donor with ankylosing spondylitis.

This clonotype was detected ten times or more. Sequence at one end of the junction differs from germline and may be a read error. CDR3 nucleotide sequence: TGTGCCAGCAGTTTGGCAGGGTCCTACGAGCAGTACTTC. Its protein is CASSLAGSYEQYF. The chain combines TRBV5-1 with TRBJ2-7; maybe TRBD1 (5 bases). Germline V gives CDR1 SGHRS, CDR2 YFSETQ. This CDR3 has 13 amino acids.

There are many counts of this clonotype. The chain is built from TRBV12-3 or TRBV12-4 and TRBJ2-2; the match to TRBD2 covers 7 bases. The CDR3 has 14 amino acids. V lost 6 bases to trimming and J lost 10 bases; unmatched junction nucleotides: 11. The CDR3 spells CASSPMRESKELFF. As DNA, the CDR3 is TGTGCCAGCAGCCCGATGCGGGAGTCGAAGGAGCTGTTTTTT.

This CDR3 reads CASSKGLAWSGGETQYF. In DNA form, the CDR3 reads TGTGCCAGCAGTAAAGGACTAGCGTGGAGTGGCGGAGAGACCCAGTACTTC. The chain employs TRBV12-3 or TRBV12-4 and TRBJ2-5; 9 nucleotides match TRBD2. This CDR3 is built from 17 residues. V dropped 5 bases and J dropped 4; count of bases not matched to a gene: 14.

The chain couples TRBV4-2 to TRBJ2-1; TRBD2 agrees at 8 bases. CDR3 length: 17 residues. Germline CDR1 LGHNA, CDR2 YNFKEQ. The V segment lost 0 bases and the J segment 1 base; nucleotides outside the gene matches: 5. The CDR3: CASSQEGAGASYNEQFF. CDR3 nucleotide sequence: TGTGCCAGCAGCCAAGAGGGAGCGGGGGCATCCTACAATGAGCAGTTCTTC.

V and J are TRBV20-1 and TRBJ2-7; possibly TRBD2 for D (5 bases). The CDR3 consists of 14 residues. Germline CDR1 and CDR2: DFQATT and SNEGSKA (reference sequence). The V end was cut by 6 bases, the J end by 3 bases, with 18 bases between. The CDR3 coding sequence is TGCAGTGCCCAGAATGGGAGAGGTGACTACGAGCAGTACTTC. This codes for CSAQNGRGDYEQYF.

This clonotype was counted ten times or more. This rearrangement joins TRBV24-1 to TRBJ2-3; 12 bases align to TRBD2. There are 16 residues in the CDR3. The germline V gene has CDR1 KGHDR and CDR2 SFDVKD. V lost 1 base, J lost 7 bases, and 5 bases stayed unmatched. CDR3 sequence reads: CATSDFLAGGSNTQYF. In DNA, the CDR3 is TGTGCCACCAGTGATTTTCTAGCGGGAGGGTCAAATACGCAGTATTTT.

In its sample, this clonotype was seen a few times. The J gene is TRBJ2-7, the V gene TRBV4-2, with D tentatively TRBD2 (6 bases). Germline V gene data show CDR1 as LGHNA and CDR2 as YNFKEQ. CDR3 length: 15 residues. V lost 0 bases and J lost 9, with 18 bases in between. The CDR3 DNA is TGTGCCAGCAGCCAAGATTCCGGGACTGGGCTCGCGCAGTACTTC. This gives the protein CASSQDSGTGLAQYF.

V and J are TRBV2 and TRBJ2-3; D is unresolved. The CDR3 extends over 17 amino acids. Trimming removed 4 bases from V and 1 base from J, with 18 bases in between. CDR1 is SNHLY, CDR2 FYNNEI, per germline. The CDR3 sequence: CASSGTPGSAGTDTQYF. CDR3 nucleotides: TGTGCCAGCAGTGGCACCCCCGGATCGGCTGGCACAGATACGCAGTATTTT.

The rearrangement joins TRBV3-1 to TRBJ2-2; weak D call: TRBD1 (5 bases). Germline assignment: CDR1 LGHDT and CDR2 YNNKEL (reference sequence). The germline V and J ends were trimmed by 4 bases and 3 bases, with 12 bases remaining between them. There are 15 residues in the CDR3. CDR3 in amino acids: CASSRGKTDTGELFF. The CDR3 DNA reads as TGTGCCAGCAGCCGCGGAAAGACAGACACCGGGGAGCTGTTTTTT. The full variable domain, rest sourced from reference TRBV3-1 and TRBJ2-2, is DTAVSQTPKYLVTQMGNDKSIKCEQNLGHDTMYWYKQDSKKFLKIMFSYNNKELIINETVPNRFSPKSPDKAHLNLHINSLELGDSAVYFCASSRGKTDTGELFFGEGSRLTVL.